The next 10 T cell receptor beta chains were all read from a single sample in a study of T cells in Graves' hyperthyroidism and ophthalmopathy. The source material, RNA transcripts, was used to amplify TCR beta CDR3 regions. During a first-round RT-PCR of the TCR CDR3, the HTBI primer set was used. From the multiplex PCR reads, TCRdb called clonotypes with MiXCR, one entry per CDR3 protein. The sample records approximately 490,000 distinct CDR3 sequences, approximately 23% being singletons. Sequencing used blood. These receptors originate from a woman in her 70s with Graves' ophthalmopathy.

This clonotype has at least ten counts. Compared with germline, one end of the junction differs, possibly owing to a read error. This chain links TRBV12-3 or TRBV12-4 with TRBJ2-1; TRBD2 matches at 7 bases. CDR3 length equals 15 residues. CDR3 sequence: CASRLDLAASNEQFF. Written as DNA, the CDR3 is TGTGCCAGCAGGTTAGACCTAGCGGCGAGCAATGAGCAGTTCTTC.

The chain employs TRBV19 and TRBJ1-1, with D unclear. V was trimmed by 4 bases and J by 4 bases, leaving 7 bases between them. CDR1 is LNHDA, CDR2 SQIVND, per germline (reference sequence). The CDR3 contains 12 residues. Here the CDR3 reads CASSKGFTEAFF. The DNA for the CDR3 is TGTGCCAGTAGTAAGGGCTTCACTGAAGCTTTCTTT.

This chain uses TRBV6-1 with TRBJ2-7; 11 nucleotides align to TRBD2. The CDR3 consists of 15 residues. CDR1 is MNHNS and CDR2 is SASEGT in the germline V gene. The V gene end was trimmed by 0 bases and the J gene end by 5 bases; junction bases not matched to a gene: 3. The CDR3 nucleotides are TGTGCCAGCAGTGAAGCTAGCGGGGGGGCCCACGAGCAGTACTTC. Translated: CASSEASGGAHEQYF.

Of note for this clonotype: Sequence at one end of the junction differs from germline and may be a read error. The CDR3, as DNA: TGTGCCGGCAGTTTATGGGGCGGCTCCTTGAACACTGAAGCTTTCTTT. Its protein is CAGSLWGGSLNTEAFF. V usage is TRBV28 and J usage is TRBJ1-1; possibly TRBD1 for D (5 bases). The CDR3 is made up of 16 amino acids. In germline, CDR1 is MDHEN, CDR2 SYDVKM.

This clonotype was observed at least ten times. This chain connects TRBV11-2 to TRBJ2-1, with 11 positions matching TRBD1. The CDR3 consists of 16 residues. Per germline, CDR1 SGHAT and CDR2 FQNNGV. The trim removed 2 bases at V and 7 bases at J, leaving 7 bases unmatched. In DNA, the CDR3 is TGTGCCAGCAGCTTAAGGACAGGGGGCACTGGGAATGAGCAGTTCTTC. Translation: CASSLRTGGTGNEQFF.

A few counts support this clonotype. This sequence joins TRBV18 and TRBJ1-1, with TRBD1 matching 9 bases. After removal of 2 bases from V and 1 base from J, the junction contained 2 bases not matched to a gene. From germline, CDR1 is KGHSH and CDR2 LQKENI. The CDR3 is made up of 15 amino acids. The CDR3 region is CASSPGTGSNTEAFF. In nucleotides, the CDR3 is TGTGCCAGCTCACCAGGGACAGGGTCGAACACTGAAGCTTTCTTT.

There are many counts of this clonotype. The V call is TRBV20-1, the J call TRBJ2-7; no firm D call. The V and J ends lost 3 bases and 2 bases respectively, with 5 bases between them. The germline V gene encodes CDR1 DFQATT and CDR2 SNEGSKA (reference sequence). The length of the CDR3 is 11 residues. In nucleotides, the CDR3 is TGCAGTGCTAGCACCCCCTACGAGCAGTACTTC. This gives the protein CSASTPYEQYF.

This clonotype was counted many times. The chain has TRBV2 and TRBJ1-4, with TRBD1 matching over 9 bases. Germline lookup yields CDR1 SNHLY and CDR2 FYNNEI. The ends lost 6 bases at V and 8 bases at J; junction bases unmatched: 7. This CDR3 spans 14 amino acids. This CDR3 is CASSPDRGREKLFF. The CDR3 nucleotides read TGTGCCAGCAGCCCGGACAGGGGACGGGAAAAACTGTTTTTT.

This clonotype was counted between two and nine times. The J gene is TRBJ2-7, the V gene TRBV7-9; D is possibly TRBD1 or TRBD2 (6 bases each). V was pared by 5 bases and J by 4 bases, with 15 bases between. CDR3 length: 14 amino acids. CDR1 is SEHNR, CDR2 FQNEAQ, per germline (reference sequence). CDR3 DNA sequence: TGTGCCAGCAGCCCAAACTCGGGGGCTTACGAGCAGTACTTC. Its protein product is CASSPNSGAYEQYF.

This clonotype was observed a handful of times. The CDR3 region has the DNA TGTGCCAGCAGCCAGGACCACTATACGCAGTATTTT. Translating gives CASSQDHYTQYF. V gene TRBV6-1 combines with J gene TRBJ2-3; D is unclear. There are 12 residues in the CDR3. Germline values: CDR1 MNHNS, CDR2 SASEGT. V was trimmed by 6 bases and J by 7 bases, leaving 11 bases between them.